The count of the clone carrying this TCR beta chain is one. The data were obtained in a study of T cell changes during pregnancy in multiple sclerosis. This table comes from immunoSEQ multiplex PCR, and its TCRdb copy is limited to in-frame clones, with some not included. The table has tens of thousands of clones, about 92% seen once; the top ten hold almost 5.5%. Germline assignment: CDR1 SGHRS and CDR2 YFSETQ. This CDR3 has 15 amino acids. Trimming cost V 3 bases and J 0 bases, with 12 bases left between them. This sample comprised peripheral blood, obtained in the third trimester of pregnancy. The rearrangement links TRBV5-1 to TRBJ1-1; D possibly corresponds to TRBD1 (6 bases). This TCR was recovered from a female donor in good health, enrolled as a control in a pregnancy study. The CDR3 reads CASSSGGGMNTEAFF. CDR3 coding DNA: TGCGCCAGCAGCTCGGGGGGGGGCATGAACACTGAAGCTTTCTTT. The variable domain in full, completed from reference TRBV5-1 and TRBJ1-1, reads KAGVTQTPRYLIKTRGQQVTLSCSPISGHRSVSWYQQTPGQGLQFLFEYFSETQRNKGNFPGRFSGRQFSNSRSEMNVSTLELGDSALYLCASSSGGGMNTEAFFGQGTRLTVV.